The 26 T cell receptor beta chains presented below share a single source sample, sequenced in a study of T cells in narcolepsy. Sequenced by immunoSEQ multiplex PCR; TCRdb stores in-frame clones only, minus some. Among about 13,000 clones listed, roughly 89% were seen once. The sequenced material came from CD45RA- memory CD4+ T cells from PBMCs. The receptors were sampled from a human donor with narcolepsy.

The CDR3: CASSSPPRASGGATDTQYF. The DNA of the CDR3 is TGTGCCAGCAGCTCCCCCCCACGAGCTAGCGGGGGAGCCACAGATACGCAGTATTTT. The chain recombines TRBV5-6 with TRBJ2-3; 10 nucleotides match TRBD2. The CDR3 consists of 19 residues. Germline V lookup: CDR1 SGHDT, CDR2 YYEEEE. V was clipped by 3 bases and J by 2 bases; unmatched bases: 15.

Here the CDR3 DNA reads TGTGCCAGCAGCCTAGGGACTAGCGGGAGGGCCGAAGATACGCAGTATTTT. This translates into CASSLGTSGRAEDTQYF. The chain is built from TRBV14 and TRBJ2-3, with TRBD2 matching over 16 bases. This CDR3 comprises 17 residues. The germline V gene has CDR1 SGHDN and CDR2 FVKESK. Trimming cost V 4 bases and J 5 bases; bases outside gene matches: 6.

This rearrangement joins TRBV30 to TRBJ2-5; 7 bases fit TRBD1. CDR1 and CDR2 (germline): GTSNPN, SVGIG (reference sequence). V trimming: 4 bases; J trimming: 5 bases; junction bases outside the gene matches: 7. CDR3 length equals 13 residues. The CDR3 protein is CAWTTGVSETQYF. In nucleotides, the CDR3 is TGTGCCTGGACCACAGGGGTTTCGGAGACCCAGTACTTC.

This sequence joins TRBV7-8 and TRBJ1-4; maybe TRBD1 (6 bases). V dropped 3 bases and J dropped 8 bases, with 16 bases sitting between them. The CDR3 spans 15 residues. Germline V gene data show CDR1 as SGHVS and CDR2 as FQNEAQ. The CDR3 nucleotides read TGTGCCAGCAGCTTTTTACAGGGCGGTTTAGAAAAACTGTTTTTT. Its protein is CASSFLQGGLEKLFF.

This chain links TRBV7-9 with TRBJ2-1; D is possibly TRBD2 (8 bases). Germline loops: CDR1 SEHNR, CDR2 FQNEAQ (reference sequence). Trimming took off 5 bases at V and 6 bases at J, with 20 bases between the two ends. This CDR3 region has 16 residues. The CDR3 bases are TGTGCCAGCAGCCGCCCGGGAGGGGGCGTAAGCAATGAGCAGTTCTTC. As protein: CASSRPGGGVSNEQFF.

The V gene is TRBV25-1, the J gene TRBJ2-1, with D perhaps TRBD2 (5 bases). Trimming shortened V by 7 bases and J by 7 bases, and 14 bases separated the two germline ends. CDR1 and CDR2 (germline): MGHDK, SYGVNS. This CDR3 has 13 amino acids. The CDR3, as DNA: TGTGCCAGCATGGCTAGCAGCAATAATGAGCAGTTCTTC. It specifies CASMASSNNEQFF.

The chain joins TRBV7-6 to TRBJ2-3, with D tentatively TRBD2 (6 bases). Germline lookup yields CDR1 SGHVS and CDR2 FNYEAQ. V gave up 2 bases and J gave up 3 bases, with 18 bases separating them. The CDR3 loop spans 17 amino acids. As DNA, the CDR3 is TGTGCCAGCAGCTTATTAAGGCTAGCGAAGTCTACAGATACGCAGTATTTT. Translation: CASSLLRLAKSTDTQYF.

The V gene is TRBV18, the J gene TRBJ2-3; 11 bases are a match to TRBD2. The germline CDR1 and CDR2 sequences are KGHSH and LQKENI. CDR3 size: 17 residues. The V segment lost 3 bases and the J segment 3 bases; nucleotides outside the gene matches: 8. CDR3 sequence: CASSPLPGLAATDTQYF. CDR3 nucleotides: TGTGCCAGCTCACCTCTTCCGGGACTAGCGGCGACAGATACGCAGTATTTT.

The chain links TRBV19 to TRBJ2-1; unclear D gene. CDR1 is LNHDA, CDR2 SQIVND, per germline (reference sequence). Trimming left V 8 bases short and J 4 bases short, with 6 bases between. The CDR3 is made up of 11 amino acids. This chain's CDR3 is CASSVYNEQFF. CDR3 nucleotides: TGTGCCAGTTCGGTTTACAATGAGCAGTTCTTC.

The J gene is TRBJ2-3, the V gene TRBV29-1, with D possibly matching TRBD2 (6 bases). The germline CDR1 and CDR2 sequences are SQVTM and ANQGSEA. Trimming took off 4 bases at V and 3 bases at J, with 11 bases between the two ends. The CDR3 is 13 amino acids. The CDR3 loop reads CSVGISGTDTQYF. The CDR3 DNA reads TGCAGCGTTGGGATAAGCGGGACAGATACGCAGTATTTT.

The V call is TRBV4-2, the J call TRBJ1-2, with D unresolved. The CDR3 totals 14 residues. CDR1 is LGHNA and CDR2 is YNFKEQ in the germline V gene. The ends were cut back, 0 bases at V and 8 bases at J, with 13 bases in the middle. CDR3: CASSQDRNSRGYTF. In DNA, the CDR3 is TGTGCCAGCAGCCAAGATAGAAACAGTCGGGGCTACACCTTC.

A word on this clone: Mismatch with germline at one junction end may stem from a read error. Written as DNA, the CDR3 is TGTGCCAGCAGTTTGGGACAGGACTATGGCTACACCTTC. As protein: CASSLGQDYGYTF. The chain is built from TRBV5-4 and TRBJ1-2; 8 nucleotides line up with TRBD1. Germline V gene data show CDR1 as SGHNT and CDR2 as YYREEE (reference sequence). This CDR3 is built from 13 residues.

The chain uses TRBV7-2 and TRBJ2-7; 11 positions agree with TRBD2. Germline CDR1 is SGHTA and CDR2 is FQGNSA. With 5 bases clipped from V and 3 bases from J, the junction kept 9 bases outside the gene matches. The CDR3 is 16 amino acids. The CDR3: CASSRTGTSGNYEQYF. The CDR3 DNA reads TGTGCCAGCAGCCGGACCGGGACTAGCGGAAACTACGAGCAGTACTTC.

This clone is a singleton in its sample. This chain links TRBV9 with TRBJ2-7, with 9 bases aligning to TRBD1. The V gene's germline CDR1 is SGDLS and CDR2 YYNGEE. V was clipped by 0 bases and J by 2 bases; unmatched bases: 12. This CDR3 region has 18 residues. CDR3 residues: CASSVGGQGLLKTYEQYF. The CDR3 coding sequence is TGTGCCAGCAGCGTAGGGGGACAGGGACTATTGAAGACCTACGAGCAGTACTTC.

This chain links TRBV5-1 with TRBJ1-1; D unresolved. Trimming took 2 bases from V and 7 from J, leaving 12 bases between them. The CDR3 runs to 13 residues. CDR1 is SGHRS, CDR2 YFSETQ, per germline. The CDR3 here is CASSFAAENEAFF. As DNA, the CDR3 is TGCGCCAGCAGCTTCGCCGCCGAGAATGAAGCTTTCTTT.

In this sample, this clone turned up once. The chain is built from TRBV16 and TRBJ2-7, with 9 bases fitting TRBD1. Trimming at V came to 3 bases and at J to 3 bases, leaving 3 bases not matched to a gene. The length of the CDR3 is 14 residues. Germline V gene sequence: CDR1 KGHSY, CDR2 FQNENV. The CDR3 DNA is TGTGCCAGCAGCCAGCGGACAGGGGACTACGAGCAGTACTTC. The encoded protein is CASSQRTGDYEQYF.

The chain recombines TRBV27 with TRBJ1-4; D is ambiguous. From germline, CDR1 is MNHEY and CDR2 SMNVEV (reference sequence). The CDR3 has 14 amino acids. V lost 3 bases and J lost 8, with 13 bases in between. The CDR3 is CASSFDQRVEKLFF. The CDR3 DNA reads TGTGCCAGCAGTTTTGACCAGCGAGTCGAAAAACTGTTTTTT.

V and J are TRBV6-6 and TRBJ2-7, with D perhaps matching TRBD1 (6 bases). The CDR3 is 12 amino acids. From germline, CDR1 is MNHNY and CDR2 SVGAGI (reference sequence). V was trimmed by 4 bases and J by 3 bases, leaving 7 bases between them. The CDR3 is CASSLQGYEQYF. CDR3 coding DNA: TGTGCCAGCAGTTTACAGGGCTACGAGCAGTACTTC.

The rearrangement joins TRBV2 to TRBJ2-2; TRBD2 agrees at 11 bases. CDR1 and CDR2 from the germline V gene are SNHLY and FYNNEI. The J segment lost 1 base and the V segment lost 2 bases, leaving 6 bases of the junction unmatched. The CDR3 covers 18 residues. For the CDR3, the DNA is TGTGCCAGCAGTGAAATAAGGCTAGCGGGAGGGAACACCGGGGAGCTGTTTTTT. Amino acids: CASSEIRLAGGNTGELFF.

The chain combines TRBV15 with TRBJ2-5; 10 positions agree with TRBD2. CDR3 length: 16 residues. Germline-derived CDR1 and CDR2 are LNHNV and YYDKDF (reference sequence). Trimming removed 3 bases from V and 1 base from J; junction bases left unmatched: 5. The CDR3 sequence is CATSRLAGVGQETQYF. The CDR3 DNA reads as TGTGCCACCAGCAGGCTAGCGGGAGTGGGCCAAGAGACCCAGTACTTC.

The chain combines TRBV7-3 with TRBJ2-7; D call uncertain. Trimming left V 1 base short and J 3 bases short, with 13 bases between. Germline V gene lookup returns CDR1 SGHTA and CDR2 FQGTGA. The CDR3 spans 15 residues. The CDR3 sequence: CASSLSPERGYEQYF. In nucleotides, the CDR3 is TGTGCCAGCAGCTTAAGTCCGGAGCGTGGCTACGAGCAGTACTTC.

The chain couples TRBV2 to TRBJ2-5; TRBD2 might be the D (7 bases). The J call is in doubt because the DNA end fits TRBJ2-7 better. This CDR3 spans 15 amino acids. From germline, CDR1 is SNHLY and CDR2 FYNNEI. CDR3 loop: CASRGRGTPSYEQYF. For the CDR3, the DNA is TGTGCCAGCAGAGGGAGGGGGACACCCTCCTACGAGCAGTACTTC.

The chain has TRBV28 and TRBJ1-1, with TRBD1 matching over 8 bases. The CDR3 runs 14 residues. Germline V gene sequence: CDR1 MDHEN, CDR2 SYDVKM. The J segment lost 4 bases and the V segment lost 6 bases, leaving 7 bases of the junction unmatched. The CDR3 bases are TGTGCCAGCAGCAGTCAGGGGGCCCCCACTGAAGCTTTCTTT. This encodes CASSSQGAPTEAFF.

The chain uses TRBV6-5 and TRBJ1-3, with D perhaps matching TRBD1 (5 bases). Trimming cost V 2 bases and J 0 bases, with 11 bases left between them. CDR3 length equals 16 residues. The V gene's germline CDR1 is MNHEY and CDR2 SVGAGI. The CDR3: CASSYGGGSSGNTIYF. In DNA, the CDR3 is TGTGCCAGCAGTTACGGGGGGGGGAGCTCTGGAAACACCATATATTTT.

The chain carries TRBV7-3 and TRBJ2-1; D ambiguous. Germline values: CDR1 SGHTA, CDR2 FQGTGA. V was trimmed by 1 base and J by 3 bases, leaving 4 bases between them. The CDR3 consists of 13 residues. The CDR3 protein is CASSLNYYNEQFF. CDR3 nucleotide sequence: TGTGCCAGCAGCTTAAACTACTACAATGAGCAGTTCTTC.

This chain uses TRBV18 with TRBJ2-5, with D possibly TRBD2 on 5 matching bases. Germline V gives CDR1 KGHSH, CDR2 LQKENI. Trimming left V 2 bases short and J 5 bases short, with 9 bases between. The CDR3 loop spans 13 amino acids. CDR3 DNA sequence: TGTGCCAGCTCACCAAGCGGCCGGGAGACCCAGTACTTC. Protein product: CASSPSGRETQYF.